The T cell receptor beta chain described here comes from a study of blood T cell repertoires in COVID-19. Study-wide background: The samples span acute and convalescent COVID-19 from the United States, Italy and Spain.

The germline gives CDR1 SGHTA, CDR2 FQGNSA. Trimming shortened V by 2 bases and J by 2 bases, and 13 bases separated the two germline ends. The CDR3 totals 15 residues. Assay: immunoSEQ multiplex PCR; the TCRdb copy retains only in-frame clones and omits some. Here the sample spans more than 150,000 clones, around 80% being singletons. The receptor's source is a woman older than 75 with active or convalescent COVID-19. The chain joins TRBV7-2 to TRBJ2-7, with D possibly being TRBD1 (6 bases). Sequencing was performed on peripheral blood. For the CDR3, the DNA is TGTGCCAGCAGCTTAAGGAGGACAGCTACCTACGAGCAGTACTTC. Its protein is CASSLRRTATYEQYF.